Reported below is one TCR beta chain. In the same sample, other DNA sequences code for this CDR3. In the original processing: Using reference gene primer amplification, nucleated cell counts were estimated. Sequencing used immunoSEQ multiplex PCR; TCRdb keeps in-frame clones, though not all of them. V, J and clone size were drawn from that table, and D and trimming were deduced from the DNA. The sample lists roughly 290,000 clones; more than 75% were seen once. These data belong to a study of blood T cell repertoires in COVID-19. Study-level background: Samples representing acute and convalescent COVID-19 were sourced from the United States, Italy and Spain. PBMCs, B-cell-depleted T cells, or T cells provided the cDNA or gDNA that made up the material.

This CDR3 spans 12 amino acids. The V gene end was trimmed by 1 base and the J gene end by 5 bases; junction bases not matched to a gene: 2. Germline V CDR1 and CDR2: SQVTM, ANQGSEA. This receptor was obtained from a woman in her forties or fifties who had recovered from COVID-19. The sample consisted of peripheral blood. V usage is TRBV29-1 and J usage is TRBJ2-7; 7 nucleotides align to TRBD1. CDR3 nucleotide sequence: TGCAGCGTTGAAGGTACAGGGGACGAGCAGTACTTC. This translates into CSVEGTGDEQYF.